These T cell receptor beta chains were read from a single sample in a study of shared clonotypes between healthy human individuals. Here immunoSEQ multiplex PCR was the method, and the copy in TCRdb shows in-frame clones only, minus some. This table has 1 million to 1.2 million clones, roughly 80% appearing once. Material for sequencing was memory CD4+ T cells from PBMCs. These receptors all stem from a man younger than 30 in good health. Some clones in this sample may be carry-over from other donors' samples. The CDR3 runs from the conserved cysteine through the conserved F or W. D genes are given only for firm matches. The size of a clone is reported for some rows only, either as once, few or many, or as a class for expanded clones.

cdr3_nt cdr3_aa clone_size v_call d_call j_call
TGTGCCAGCAGTGAAGCACTGACGGGACTAGCGGGAGACCCTAGCACAGATACGCAGTATTTT CASSEALTGLAGDPSTDTQYF NA TRBV2 TRBD2 TRBJ2-3
TGTGCCAGCAGCCAAGATTATTCGATACAAGAGACCCAGTACTTC CASSQDYSIQETQYF NA TRBV4-2 NA TRBJ2-5
TGTGCCAGCAGCACAGGACAGGGATCGACCAACGTCCTGACTTTC CASSTGQGSTNVLTF NA TRBV7-2 TRBD1 TRBJ2-6
TGTGCCAGCAGCCACAGACGTACGGGGGGCGAAGCGGAGTATGGCTACACCTTC CASSHRRTGGEAEYGYTF NA TRBV4-2 NA TRBJ1-2
TGTGCCAGCAGCCCGACGGGACTAGCGGTGTCGGATACGCAGTATTTT CASSPTGLAVSDTQYF NA TRBV14 TRBD2 TRBJ2-3
TGTGCCAGCGGCCTAGTTACTGGGACAGGCAATCAGCCCCAGCATTTT CASGLVTGTGNQPQHF once TRBV28 TRBD1 TRBJ1-5
TGTGCCAGCAGTTTACCATATGCTTCTAGCGGGACTAGCGAGCAGTACTTC CASSLPYASSGTSEQYF NA TRBV28 TRBD2 TRBJ2-7
TGTGCCAGCAGCACCAATCCCGGGTCGACGGGGGATACGCAGTATTTT CASSTNPGSTGDTQYF NA TRBV7-3 NA TRBJ2-3
TGTGCCTGGGGACAGGGGGCGTTTACCGGGGAGCTGTTTTTT CAWGQGAFTGELFF NA TRBV30 TRBD1 TRBJ2-2
TGTGCCAGCAGCGTCGGGCCAGCGAACACTGAAGCTTTCTTT CASSVGPANTEAFF NA TRBV5-8 NA TRBJ1-1
TGTGCCAGCTCACCAATCGTACTCACTGAAGCTTTCTTT CASSPIVLTEAFF NA TRBV18 NA TRBJ1-1
TGCGCCAGCAGCCAACTAATATTAGCGGGAGGCTACAATGAGCAGTTCTTC CASSQLILAGGYNEQFF NA TRBV4-1 TRBD2 TRBJ2-1
TGCGCCAGCAGCTCGGTAGACCTGAACACTGAAGCTTTCTTT CASSSVDLNTEAFF NA TRBV5-1 NA TRBJ1-1
TGTGCCAGCAGCCAACACTCGGGCTCCTACGAGCAGTACTTC CASSQHSGSYEQYF NA TRBV28 NA TRBJ2-7
TGTGCCAGCACTCGGACTAGCGGGAGTTATAATGAGCAGTTCTTC CASTRTSGSYNEQFF few TRBV6-5 TRBD2 TRBJ2-1
TGCGCCAGCAGCTCCGGACAGGAAATATACGAGCAGTACTTC CASSSGQEIYEQYF NA TRBV5-1 TRBD1 TRBJ2-7
TGTGCCAGCAGCTTGGGGGGGACTAGTGAGACCCAGTACTTC CASSLGGTSETQYF few TRBV5-4 TRBD2 TRBJ2-5
TGTGCCAGCAGCTTAGGGGGGCTAGATACGCAGTATTTT CASSLGGLDTQYF few TRBV7-6 NA TRBJ2-3
TGCGCCAGCAGCCAGCAGGGACAGGGGGGACATCAGCCCCAGCATTTT CASSQQGQGGHQPQHF NA TRBV4-1 TRBD1 TRBJ1-5
TGTGCCAGCAGCTTAGGAGGAGGGGTCCGAACAGATACGCAGTATTTT CASSLGGGVRTDTQYF NA TRBV11-1 NA TRBJ2-3
TGCAGCGTTGGGGGAACTAATCAGCCCCAGCATTTT CSVGGTNQPQHF NA TRBV29-1 NA TRBJ1-5
TGTGCCAGAAGGCCGAGGGGGCTTGAGCAGTTCTTC CARRPRGLEQFF NA TRBV5-3 TRBD1 TRBJ2-1
TGTGCCAGCAGTCCCAGCTCGCTCTGGGGGACTGAAGCTTTCTTT CASSPSSLWGTEAFF NA TRBV7-9 NA TRBJ1-1
TGTGCCAGCAGCCAAGTGGCGGGAGCCACCGGGGAGCTGTTTTTT CASSQVAGATGELFF once TRBV14 TRBD2 TRBJ2-2
TGTGCCAGCAGTGAAGCGCGGGGACAGGGCAATGAGCAGTTCTTC CASSEARGQGNEQFF NA TRBV2 TRBD1 TRBJ2-1
TGTGCCAGCAGGTCTCCCCCCAACATTCAGTACTTC CASRSPPNIQYF NA TRBV6-1 NA TRBJ2-4
TGTGCCAGCAGTCCGACCCGGGGGGACGGCTACACCTTC CASSPTRGDGYTF NA TRBV6-6 NA TRBJ1-2
TGTGCCAGCACCCTACAGGGGGTCTATGGCTACACCTTC CASTLQGVYGYTF NA TRBV28 TRBD1 TRBJ1-2
TGTGCCATCCAGGGGGCGAACACTGAAGCTTTCTTT CAIQGANTEAFF few TRBV10-3 TRBD1 TRBJ1-1
TGTGCCAGCAGCGTTGCGGGCTACTACAATGAGCAGTTCTTC CASSVAGYYNEQFF NA TRBV9 NA TRBJ2-1
TGCAGTGCCTCGGACAGCACTGAAGCTTTCTTT CSASDSTEAFF NA TRBV20-1 NA TRBJ1-1
TGCGCCAGCAGCTTCGGACCGGGACTCACTACCGGGGAGCTGTTTTTT CASSFGPGLTTGELFF NA TRBV5-1 NA TRBJ2-2
TGTGCCAGCATTCCGGGACAGTGGACTGAAGCTTTCTTT CASIPGQWTEAFF NA TRBV28 TRBD1 TRBJ1-1
TGTGCCAGCAGCCCCTCGGACAGGGGAAACACTGAAGCTTTCTTT CASSPSDRGNTEAFF few TRBV7-9 TRBD1 TRBJ1-1
TGTGCCAGCAGGAGGCCGAACACTGAAGCTTTCTTT CASRRPNTEAFF NA TRBV27 NA TRBJ1-1
TGTGCCAGCAGCTTCCGGGACTCCCATTTCGGGACAGATACGCAGTATTTT CASSFRDSHFGTDTQYF NA TRBV7-2 NA TRBJ2-3
TGCAGCGTGACGCGGGATGGGCCCATCTACGAGCAGTACTTC CSVTRDGPIYEQYF NA TRBV29-1 NA TRBJ2-7
TGTGCCTGGACGTCCGGGGCCTATGCGCAGGGTACGCAGTATTTT CAWTSGAYAQGTQYF few TRBV30 NA TRBJ2-3
TGCGCCAGCAGCCAAGATCGTCCGGGGTTAAGCTCCTACAATGAGCAGTTCTTC CASSQDRPGLSSYNEQFF NA TRBV4-1 NA TRBJ2-1
TGTGCCAGCAGCTTCGGACTAGCGGGGCAGTACTTC CASSFGLAGQYF NA TRBV7-2 TRBD2 TRBJ2-7
TGTGCCAGCAGGACAGGGAGGGTCGGCACAGATACGCAGTATTTT CASRTGRVGTDTQYF NA TRBV7-8 NA TRBJ2-3
TGTGCCAGTAGTACTTACAGGGGACTGTTTTTT CASSTYRGLFF NA TRBV19 TRBD1 TRBJ1-4
TGTGCTAGTACCTGGGCGGATGACACTGAAGCTTTCTTT CASTWADDTEAFF NA TRBV12-5 NA TRBJ1-1
TGTGCCAGCTCCCTCAACTACCAAGAGACCCAGTACTTC CASSLNYQETQYF NA TRBV25-1 NA TRBJ2-5